These 14 T cell receptor beta chains share one sample of origin, sequenced in a study of T cell clones after liver transplantation. Libraries were prepared by immunoSEQ multiplex PCR; TCRdb keeps only in-frame clonotypes and omits some of them. The sample holds roughly 100,000 clones, roughly four fifths seen once. The sample in question was CD4+ T cells from blood, obtained approximately 45 months after liver transplant. These TCRs come from a human patient who received a liver transplant. The T cells may come from the graft donor.

The chain uses TRBV2 and TRBJ2-3; possibly TRBD2 for D (6 bases). V was pared by 4 bases and J by 7 bases, with 9 bases between. Germline CDR1 is SNHLY and CDR2 is FYNNEI. CDR3 length: 12 amino acids. The CDR3: CASSGGGNTQYF. CDR3 nucleotides: TGTGCCAGCAGTGGGGGCGGGAATACGCAGTATTTT. The full variable domain, rest sourced from reference TRBV2 and TRBJ2-3, is EPEVTQTPSHQVTQMGQEVILRCVPISNHLYFYWYRQILGQKVEFLVSFYNNEISEKSEIFDDQFSVERPDGSNFTLKIRSTKLEDSAMYFCASSGGGNTQYFGPGTRLTVL.

There are a few counts of this clone. The gene calls are TRBV10-2 and TRBJ2-1; 11 positions match TRBD2. Germline V gives CDR1 WSHSY, CDR2 SAAADI. CDR3 length: 20 residues. V shed 3 bases and J 0 bases; nucleotides not matched to a gene: 13. CDR3 sequence reads: CASSDLSSGRAISSYNEQFF. In DNA form, the CDR3 reads TGCGCCAGCAGTGATCTTAGTAGCGGGAGGGCCATCAGCTCCTACAATGAGCAGTTCTTC.

The chain employs TRBV15 and TRBJ2-3; 9 nucleotides line up with TRBD2. CDR1 is LNHNV, CDR2 YYDKDF, per germline (reference sequence). The CDR3 contains 16 residues. Losses at the gene ends were 5 bases for V and 0 bases for J; bases not matched to a gene: 6. The CDR3 DNA reads as TGTGCCACCAGCCAGCTAGCGGGATATAGCACAGATACGCAGTATTTT. Its protein is CATSQLAGYSTDTQYF.

The chain links TRBV29-1 to TRBJ1-4, with D unclear. This CDR3 is built from 14 residues. CDR1 SQVTM and CDR2 ANQGSEA come from the germline V gene. Trimming left V 5 bases short and J 6 bases short, with 16 bases between. CDR3 in DNA: TGCAGCGTTACCCCGGGCCTTGGGGATGAAAAACTGTTTTTT. Protein: CSVTPGLGDEKLFF.

The chain has TRBV6-1 and TRBJ1-2; the D is unclear. The CDR3 covers 10 residues. The V gene lost 5 bases and the J gene lost 7 bases, with 5 bases spanning the gap. CDR1 and CDR2 from the germline V gene are MNHNS and SASEGT. The CDR3 spells CASSYVGYTF. The CDR3 DNA sequence: TGTGCCAGCAGTTACGTTGGCTACACCTTC.

The chain joins TRBV7-6 to TRBJ2-1; no reliable D call. Per the germline V gene, CDR1 is SGHVS and CDR2 is FNYEAQ. This CDR3 is 13 amino acids long. The V end lost 2 bases, the J end lost 6 bases, and 8 bases lay between the germline ends. The CDR3 nucleotides are TGTGCCAGCAGCTTACCAGCTGCCAATGAGCAGTTCTTC. Protein sequence: CASSLPAANEQFF.

The V and J genes are TRBV18 and TRBJ2-1; a possible D gene is TRBD1 (6 bases). CDR3 size: 18 residues. The V end lost 3 bases, the J end lost 3 bases, and 21 bases lay between the germline ends. The germline V gene encodes CDR1 KGHSH and CDR2 LQKENI. This CDR3 is CASSPSISRQGNYNEQFF. The CDR3 DNA is TGTGCCAGCTCACCGTCGATTTCTAGGCAGGGGAACTACAATGAGCAGTTCTTC.

The V gene is TRBV5-6, the J gene TRBJ2-3; D not certain. CDR3 length: 13 residues. Germline V lookup: CDR1 SGHDT, CDR2 YYEEEE. With 4 bases removed from V and 6 bases from J, the gap between germline ends came to 12 bases. The CDR3 DNA reads as TGTGCCAGCAGCCCCTCTCGGCTGGATACGCAGTATTTT. Translating it yields CASSPSRLDTQYF.

The genes are TRBV18 and TRBJ1-5; a possible D gene is TRBD1 (6 bases). The germline V gene encodes CDR1 KGHSH and CDR2 LQKENI. V lost 10 bases, J lost 2 bases, and 15 bases lay in between. This CDR3 spans 14 amino acids. This chain's CDR3 is CATSPGARNQPQHF. CDR3 bases: TGTGCCACCTCCCCAGGGGCCCGCAATCAGCCCCAGCATTTT.

The CDR3 protein is CASSARLAGSYEQYF. DNA of the CDR3: TGTGCCAGCAGCGCTAGACTAGCGGGGTCCTACGAGCAGTACTTC. The chain combines TRBV2 with TRBJ2-7; 11 bases map to TRBD2. The CDR3 contains 15 residues. The trim removed 6 bases at V and 1 base at J, leaving 5 bases unmatched. CDR1 and CDR2 from the germline V gene are SNHLY and FYNNEI.

In regard to this clone: At one end, the junction sequence differs from germline, possibly due to a read error. J is TRBJ1-4 and V is TRBV29-1; D is uncertain. The CDR3 sequence is 15 residues long. Germline lookup yields CDR1 SQVTM and CDR2 ANQGSEA. The CDR3 DNA is TGCAGCGTTAAGGAAGCGGGAGGCATTAATCAAAAACTGTTTTTT. It translates to CSVKEAGGINQKLFF. Full variable domain (missing parts from reference TRBV29-1 and TRBJ1-4): SAVISQKPSRDICQRGTSLTIQCQVDSQVTMMFWYRQQPGQSLTLIATANQGSEATYESGFVIDKFPISRPNLTFSTLTVSNMSPEDSSIYLCSVKEAGGINQKLFFGSGTQLSVL.

The chain couples TRBV6-6 to TRBJ1-1; a weak D match, TRBD1 (5 bases). V lost 10 bases and J 4 bases, leaving 19 bases between the germline ends. Germline V CDR1 and CDR2: MNHNY, SVGAGI (reference sequence). This CDR3 is built from 14 residues. CDR3 in amino acids: CAIRDGGFGTEAFF. The CDR3 DNA is TGTGCCATCCGGGACGGGGGATTTGGCACTGAAGCTTTCTTT.

The chain links TRBV9 to TRBJ2-1, with 10 bases that match TRBD2. Per the germline V gene, CDR1 is SGDLS and CDR2 is YYNGEE. Trimming removed 0 bases from V and 5 bases from J; junction bases left unmatched: 5. The CDR3 is 16 amino acids. The CDR3 spells CASSVGPSGGDNEQFF. CDR3 nucleotides: TGTGCCAGCAGCGTAGGCCCTAGCGGGGGAGACAATGAGCAGTTCTTC.

CDR3 nucleotide sequence: TGTGCCAGCAGTTTAAATTCCGCCAGGAACACTGAAGCTTTCTTT. Its translation is CASSLNSARNTEAFF. V gene TRBV6-5 combines with J gene TRBJ1-1; no firm D call. V dropped 4 bases and J dropped 1 base, with 13 bases sitting between them. The CDR3 spans 15 residues. Looked up from germline, CDR1 is MNHEY and CDR2 is SVGAGI.